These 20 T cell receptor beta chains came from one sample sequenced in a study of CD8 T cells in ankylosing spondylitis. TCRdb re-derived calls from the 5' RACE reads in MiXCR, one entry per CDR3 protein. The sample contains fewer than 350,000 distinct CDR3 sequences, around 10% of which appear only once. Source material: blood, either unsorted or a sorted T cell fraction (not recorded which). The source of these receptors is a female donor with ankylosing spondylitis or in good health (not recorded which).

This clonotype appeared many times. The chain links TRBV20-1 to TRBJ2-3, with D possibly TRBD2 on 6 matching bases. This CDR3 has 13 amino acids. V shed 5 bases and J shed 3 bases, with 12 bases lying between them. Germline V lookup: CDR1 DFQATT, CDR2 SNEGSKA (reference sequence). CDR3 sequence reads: CSALGLDTDTQYF. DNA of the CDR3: TGCAGTGCTCTGGGACTGGATACAGATACGCAGTATTTT.

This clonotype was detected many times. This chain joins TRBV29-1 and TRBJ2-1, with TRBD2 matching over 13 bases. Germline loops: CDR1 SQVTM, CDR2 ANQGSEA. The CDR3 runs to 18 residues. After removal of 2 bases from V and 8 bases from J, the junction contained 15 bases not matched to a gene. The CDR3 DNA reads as TGCAGCGTTGAACGGGTTGTACTAGCGGGAGGGCATTGGGATGAGCAGTTCTTC. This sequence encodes CSVERVVLAGGHWDEQFF.

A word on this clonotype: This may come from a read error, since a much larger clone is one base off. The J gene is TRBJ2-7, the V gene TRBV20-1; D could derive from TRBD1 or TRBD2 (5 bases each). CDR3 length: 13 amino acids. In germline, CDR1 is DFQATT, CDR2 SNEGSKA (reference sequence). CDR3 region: CSALGPSSYEQCF. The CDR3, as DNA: TGCAGTGCGCTGGGGCCTAGCTCCTACGAGCAGTGCTTC.

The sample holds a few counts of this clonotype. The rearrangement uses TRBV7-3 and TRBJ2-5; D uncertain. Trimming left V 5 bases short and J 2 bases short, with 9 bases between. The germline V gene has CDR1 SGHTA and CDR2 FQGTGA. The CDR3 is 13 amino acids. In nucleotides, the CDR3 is TGTGCCAGCAGCCCGACCCTGCAAGAGACCCAGTACTTC. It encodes CASSPTLQETQYF.

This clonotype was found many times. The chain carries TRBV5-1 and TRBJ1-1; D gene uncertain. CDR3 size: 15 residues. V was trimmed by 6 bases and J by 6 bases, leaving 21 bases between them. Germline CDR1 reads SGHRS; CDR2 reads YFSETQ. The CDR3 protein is CASNHGNGFTSEAFF. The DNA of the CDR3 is TGCGCCAGCAACCACGGTAACGGTTTTACATCTGAAGCTTTCTTT. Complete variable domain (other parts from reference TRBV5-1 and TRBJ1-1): KAGVTQTPRYLIKTRGQQVTLSCSPISGHRSVSWYQQTPGQGLQFLFEYFSETQRNKGNFPGRFSGRQFSNSRSEMNVSTLELGDSALYLCASNHGNGFTSEAFFGQGTRLTVV.

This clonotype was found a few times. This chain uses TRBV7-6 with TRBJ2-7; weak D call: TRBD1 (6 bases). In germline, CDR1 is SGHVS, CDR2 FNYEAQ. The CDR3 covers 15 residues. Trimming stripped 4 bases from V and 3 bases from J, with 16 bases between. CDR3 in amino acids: CASSSPLQGNYEQYF. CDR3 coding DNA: TGTGCCAGCAGCTCCCCCCTTCAGGGGAACTACGAGCAGTACTTC.

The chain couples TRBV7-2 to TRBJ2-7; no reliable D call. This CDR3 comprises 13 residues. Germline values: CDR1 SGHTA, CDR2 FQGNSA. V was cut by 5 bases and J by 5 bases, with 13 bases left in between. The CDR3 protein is CASSTWVGNEQYF. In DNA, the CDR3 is TGTGCCAGCAGCACCTGGGTCGGAAACGAGCAGTACTTC.

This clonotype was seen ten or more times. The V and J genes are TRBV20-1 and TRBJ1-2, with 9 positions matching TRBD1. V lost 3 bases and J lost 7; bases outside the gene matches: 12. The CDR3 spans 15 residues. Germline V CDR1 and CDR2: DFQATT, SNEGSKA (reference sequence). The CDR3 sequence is CSARPPGQGFSGYTF. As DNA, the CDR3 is TGCAGTGCTAGGCCTCCGGGACAGGGTTTCAGTGGCTACACCTTC.

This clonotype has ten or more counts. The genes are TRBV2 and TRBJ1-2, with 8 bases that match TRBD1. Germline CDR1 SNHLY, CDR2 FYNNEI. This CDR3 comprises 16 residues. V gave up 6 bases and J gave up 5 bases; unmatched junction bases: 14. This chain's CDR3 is CASSPFGQGGVYGYTF. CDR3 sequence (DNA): TGTGCCAGCAGCCCATTCGGACAGGGCGGAGTGTATGGCTACACCTTC.

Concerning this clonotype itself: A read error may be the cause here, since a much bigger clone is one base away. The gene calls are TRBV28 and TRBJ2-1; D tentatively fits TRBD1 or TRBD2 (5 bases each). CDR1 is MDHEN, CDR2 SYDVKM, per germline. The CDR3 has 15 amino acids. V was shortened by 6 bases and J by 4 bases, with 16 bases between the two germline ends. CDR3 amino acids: CASSLQGPSYNEQFF. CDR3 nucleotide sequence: TGTGCCAGCAGCCTTCAGGGACCGTCTTACAATGAGCAGTTCTTC.

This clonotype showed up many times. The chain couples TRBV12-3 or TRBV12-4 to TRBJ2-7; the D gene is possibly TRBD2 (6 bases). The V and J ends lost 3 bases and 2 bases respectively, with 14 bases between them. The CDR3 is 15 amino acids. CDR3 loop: CASSFSASDPYEQYF. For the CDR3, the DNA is TGTGCCAGCAGTTTTTCGGCTAGCGATCCCTACGAGCAGTACTTC.

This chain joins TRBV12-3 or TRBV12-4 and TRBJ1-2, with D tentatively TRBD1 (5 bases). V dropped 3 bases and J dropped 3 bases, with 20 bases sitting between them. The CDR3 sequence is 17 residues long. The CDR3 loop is CASSFQTGDRQHYGYTF. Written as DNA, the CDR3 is TGTGCCAGCAGTTTCCAGACGGGGGACCGACAGCACTATGGCTACACCTTC.

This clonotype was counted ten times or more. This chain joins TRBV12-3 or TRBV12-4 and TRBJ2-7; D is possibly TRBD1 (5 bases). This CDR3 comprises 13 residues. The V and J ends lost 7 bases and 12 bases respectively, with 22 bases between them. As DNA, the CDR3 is TGTGCCAGCACCAACACAGGCCACGTGGAATGGTACTTC. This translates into CASTNTGHVEWYF.

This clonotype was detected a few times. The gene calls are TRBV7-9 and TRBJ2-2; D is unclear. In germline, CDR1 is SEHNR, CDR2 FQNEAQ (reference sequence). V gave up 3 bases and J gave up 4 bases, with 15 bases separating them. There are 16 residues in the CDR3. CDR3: CASSFNTGVGTGELFF. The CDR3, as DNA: TGTGCCAGCAGCTTTAACACTGGGGTGGGCACCGGGGAGCTGTTTTTT.

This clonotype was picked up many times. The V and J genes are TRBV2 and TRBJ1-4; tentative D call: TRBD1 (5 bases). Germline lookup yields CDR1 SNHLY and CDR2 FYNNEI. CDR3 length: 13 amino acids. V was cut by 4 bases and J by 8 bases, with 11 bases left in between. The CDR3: CASSGGASEKLFF. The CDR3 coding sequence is TGTGCCAGCAGTGGTGGGGCCTCGGAAAAACTGTTTTTT.

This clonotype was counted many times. CDR3 coding DNA: TGTGCCAGCAGCCCTAGACAGGGGGAGGACGAGCAGTACTTC. Its protein is CASSPRQGEDEQYF. The rearrangement uses TRBV4-2 and TRBJ2-7; TRBD1 aligns across 9 bases. The CDR3 runs 14 residues. CDR1 LGHNA and CDR2 YNFKEQ come from the germline V gene. V lost 4 bases to trimming and J lost 5 bases; unmatched junction nucleotides: 6.

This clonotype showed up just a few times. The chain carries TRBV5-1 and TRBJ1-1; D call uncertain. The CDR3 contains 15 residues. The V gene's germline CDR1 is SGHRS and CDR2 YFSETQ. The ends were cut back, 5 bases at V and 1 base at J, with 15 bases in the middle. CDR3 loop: CASRVYPGANTEAFF. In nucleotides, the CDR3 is TGCGCCAGCAGAGTATATCCGGGAGCGAACACTGAAGCTTTCTTT.

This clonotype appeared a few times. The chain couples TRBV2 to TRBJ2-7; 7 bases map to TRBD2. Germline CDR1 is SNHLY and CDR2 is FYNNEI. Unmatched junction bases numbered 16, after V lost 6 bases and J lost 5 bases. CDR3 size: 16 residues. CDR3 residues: CASSVAPGGGVDEQYF. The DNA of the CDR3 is TGTGCCAGCAGCGTAGCTCCGGGAGGAGGCGTCGACGAGCAGTACTTC.

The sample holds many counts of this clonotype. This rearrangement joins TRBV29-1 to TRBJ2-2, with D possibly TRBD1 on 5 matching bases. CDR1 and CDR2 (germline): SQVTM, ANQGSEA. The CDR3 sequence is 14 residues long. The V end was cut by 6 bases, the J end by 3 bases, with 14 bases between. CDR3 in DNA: TGCAGCGTCGTTCAGGGCAGTTACACCGGGGAGCTGTTTTTT. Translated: CSVVQGSYTGELFF.

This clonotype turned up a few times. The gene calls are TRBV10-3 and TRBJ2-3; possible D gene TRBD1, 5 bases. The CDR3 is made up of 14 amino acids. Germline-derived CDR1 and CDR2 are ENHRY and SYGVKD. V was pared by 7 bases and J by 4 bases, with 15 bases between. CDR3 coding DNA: TGTGCCATCACCCGAAAGCCAGGGCCAGATACGCAGTATTTT. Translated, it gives CAITRKPGPDTQYF.